Listed below are T cell receptor beta chains from one sample, sequenced in a study of blood T cell repertoires in COVID-19. Assay used: immunoSEQ multiplex PCR; TCRdb lists only in-frame clones, some missing. This table has 150,000 to 180,000 clones, 91% appearing once. Source material: peripheral blood. The receptor source for this set is a man between 45 and 60 years old with acute or convalescent COVID-19. Each CDR3 is given without its conserved first and last residue.

V gene,CDR3 length,CDR3 protein
TRBV7-2,10,ASSLVDYGYT
TRBV6-5,14,ASSFHRDRVANEQF
TRBV7-2,15,ASSSKGQGTSTGELF
TRBV12-3/TRBV12-4,9,ASRRDYEQY
TRBV7-8,16,ASSQRRGGRLMNTEAF
TRBV7-8,14,ASSSSGTSAYNEQF
TRBV7-2,12,ASSFQDYSYEQY
TRBV7-7,13,ASSPFVTGGNEQF
TRBV28,14,ASSFPTSGVSIEQF
TRBV28,12,ASTYSPANTEAF
TRBV7-2,14,ASSLVGLAPTDTQY
TRBV25-1,13,ASSELASSTDTQY
TRBV30,12,AWSYRVPGNTIY
TRBV5-4,12,ASSPAGRGTEAF
TRBV6-5,11,AGGQGLDQPQH
TRBV6-6,12,ASSSQGDGYGYT
TRBV6-5,12,ASSLKQSGNTQY
TRBV2,10,ASSAGDYGYT
TRBV10-3,14,AISESQGTSYNEQF
TRBV19,16,ASSIVAGALSGANVLT
TRBV7-6,11,ASSRIAGGEQY
TRBV24-1,13,ATSDSGGLNNEQF
TRBV7-3,16,ASSARVPGLAGYNEQF
TRBV4-3,12,ASSQEYSGQPQH
TRBV2,15,ASSEQSLRQANYGYT
TRBV19,12,ASSPGGGGTEAF
TRBV11-1,12,ASSLAPTGDTQY
TRBV6-5,13,ASSFQGAGNQPQH
TRBV19,11,ASRGYSQETQY
TRBV6-1,12,ASSENRGNQPQH
TRBV28,13,ASTDGGSTNEKLF
TRBV7-3,12,ASSRQSGTGELF
TRBV19,11,ASRKQNTGELF
TRBV5-1,14,ASSLTQGSNTGELF
TRBV28,14,ASSYPELISTDTQY
TRBV15,15,ATSRFLGTGSNQPQH
TRBV2,11,ASRAEAGNTIY
TRBV7-6,14,ASSLRGSGATDTQY
TRBV7-3,11,ASSLGTGDGYT
TRBV5-6,11,ASRRGQFYGYT
TRBV5-4,11,ASRRTGGGGYT
TRBV11-2,15,ASSLVWASGRSDTQY
TRBV14,9,ASSPAGGLY
TRBV7-8,14,ASSLGGSGRTGELF
TRBV27,13,ASSMDRVGRAEAF
TRBV12-3/TRBV12-4,10,ASSFGSGTTF
TRBV6-5,12,ASSGDSSGNTIY
TRBV6-5,11,ASTGSVNQPQH
TRBV6-5,11,ATSDRGRGKLF
TRBV3-1/TRBV3-2,11,ASNHDSQETQY